This T cell receptor (beta chain) was sequenced during a study of read filtering for tumor transcriptome and immune sequencing. Study information: RNA-seq yielded only about 80 to 1,400 TCR reads, IR-seq about 4 to 10.27 million.

This clonotype showed up many times. Its antigen is unknown. CDR1 is GTSNPN, CDR2 SVGIG, per germline (reference sequence). This CDR3 has 13 residues. Trimming left V 3 bases short and J 0 bases short, with 8 bases between. From 300 to 400 ng of RNA, a library with molecular barcoded alpha/delta and beta/gamma adaptors was made. TCRdb called the reads again in MiXCR, with one record for every CDR3 protein. Found here are tens of thousands of distinct CDR3 sequences, about 20% of them singletons; the top ten hold roughly 37%. Overall study results and limits: Even smaller IR-seq throughput identified most shared clonotypes. Dropping single-read clonotypes raised IR-seq and RNA-seq shared-clonotype correlation.

The receptor's source is a donor aged 40 or over with multiple myeloma. The sequenced material came from a population of CD138-negative cells sorted from bone marrow. The gene calls are TRBV30 and TRBJ1-1; D gene uncertain. Here the CDR3 reads CAWRLLLNTEAFF. CDR3 nucleotides: TGTGCCTGGAGACTACTTTTGAACACTGAAGCTTTCTTT.